Shown below are 5 T cell receptor beta chains from a single sample sequenced in a study of blood T cell repertoires in COVID-19. This table comes from immunoSEQ multiplex PCR, and its TCRdb copy is limited to in-frame clones, with some not included. This sample yields about 140,000 clones, of which around 89% are seen a single time; 2.5% to 3% belongs to the top ten. Sequenced material: peripheral blood. The receptors derive from a human donor with COVID-19, enrolled during active disease. The donor label of this sample is uncertain.

This chain links TRBV5-1 with TRBJ1-4, with no clear D. The germline V gene has CDR1 SGHRS and CDR2 YFSETQ. With 0 bases removed from V and 3 bases from J, the gap between germline ends came to 6 bases. The CDR3 consists of 14 residues. CDR3 bases: TGCGCCAGCAGCTTGGAGAGAGCTAATGAAAAACTGTTTTTT. It encodes CASSLERANEKLFF. The variable domain in full, completed from reference TRBV5-1 and TRBJ1-4, reads KAGVTQTPRYLIKTRGQQVTLSCSPISGHRSVSWYQQTPGQGLQFLFEYFSETQRNKGNFPGRFSGRQFSNSRSEMNVSTLELGDSALYLCASSLERANEKLFFGSGTQLSVL.

The chain carries TRBV28 and TRBJ2-4, with D maybe TRBD2 (6 bases). V was pared by 3 bases and J by 10 bases, with 19 bases between. CDR3 size: 15 residues. CDR1 is MDHEN, CDR2 SYDVKM, per germline. The CDR3 DNA is TGTGCCAGCAGTTTCCCTGCGGGACCCCCTGGGATTCAGTACTTC. Its translation is CASSFPAGPPGIQYF.

The V call is TRBV11-3, the J call TRBJ2-7, with 10 bases matching TRBD2. V shed 3 bases and J 7 bases; nucleotides not matched to a gene: 12. The CDR3 loop spans 16 amino acids. Germline values: CDR1 SGHNT, CDR2 YENEEA. The CDR3 protein is CASSFSLAGAGGEQYF. CDR3 coding DNA: TGTGCCAGCAGCTTTAGTCTAGCGGGAGCCGGCGGGGAGCAGTACTTC.

The chain uses TRBV6-5 and TRBJ1-2; 7 bases align to TRBD1. The junction had 16 bases not matched to a gene; V was cut back by 7 bases and J by 8 bases. Germline CDR1 and CDR2: MNHEY and SVGAGI. This CDR3 comprises 15 residues. For the CDR3, the DNA is TGTGCCAGCAAGCCCTCTCAGGGGGAGCCGGGGGGCTACACCTTC. Translated: CASKPSQGEPGGYTF.

The V and J genes are TRBV2 and TRBJ1-1; unclear D gene. Germline V lookup: CDR1 SNHLY, CDR2 FYNNEI. The CDR3 totals 14 residues. The ends were cut back, 6 bases at V and 1 base at J, with 12 bases in the middle. The CDR3 loop reads CASSPGSENTEAFF. CDR3 nucleotide sequence: TGTGCCAGCAGCCCCGGGTCGGAGAACACTGAAGCTTTCTTT.